Each of the 31 T cell receptor beta chains below was sequenced from the same sample in a study of blood T cell repertoires in COVID-19. Clones were sequenced by immunoSEQ multiplex PCR, and TCRdb holds only the in-frame ones, with some missing. In the table there are about 150,000 clones, 80% to 90% of which are singletons. The sequenced sample was peripheral blood. The receptors come from a man older than 75 with acute or convalescent COVID-19.

In DNA form, the CDR3 reads TGTGCCAGCAGCCAAGGACAGGGGGCAGCAGCTTTCTTT. Translation gives CASSQGQGAAAFF. The rearrangement uses TRBV3-1 (or the pseudogene TRBV3-2) and TRBJ1-1, with TRBD1 matching 10 bases. Looked up from germline, CDR1 is LGHDT and CDR2 is YNNKEL (reference sequence). CDR3 length: 13 amino acids. V was pared by 1 base and J by 10 bases, with 3 bases of the junction left unmatched.

V usage is TRBV24-1 and J usage is TRBJ2-1, with 8 nucleotides matching TRBD2. V trimming: 5 bases; J trimming: 10 bases; junction bases outside the gene matches: 6. The CDR3 totals 13 residues. Per the germline V gene, CDR1 is KGHDR and CDR2 is SFDVKD. This CDR3 reads CATSAPGGREQFF. DNA of the CDR3: TGTGCCACCAGTGCTCCGGGAGGGCGAGAGCAGTTCTTC.

The V call is TRBV5-1, the J call TRBJ2-3, with D possibly matching TRBD1 (6 bases). Deletions cut 5 bases from V and 1 base from J, with 8 bases between. CDR3 size: 13 residues. CDR1 and CDR2 (germline): SGHRS, YFSETQ. The CDR3 loop reads CASRAGGTDTQYF. DNA for the CDR3: TGCGCCAGCAGGGCAGGGGGCACAGATACGCAGTATTTT.

The chain employs TRBV30 and TRBJ1-6, with 8 bases matching TRBD1. In germline, CDR1 is GTSNPN, CDR2 SVGIG (reference sequence). CDR3 size: 15 residues. The junction had 9 bases not matched to a gene; V was cut back by 3 bases and J by 8 bases. DNA of the CDR3: TGTGCCTGGAGACACCGGGACAGGCAGTATTCACCCCTCCACTTT. This translates into CAWRHRDRQYSPLHF.

This rearrangement joins TRBV19 to TRBJ2-1, with 8 nucleotides matching TRBD2. The V segment lost 6 bases and the J segment 10 bases; nucleotides outside the gene matches: 5. The CDR3 is made up of 12 amino acids. In germline, CDR1 is LNHDA, CDR2 SQIVND (reference sequence). CDR3 region: CASRGGRFEQFF. The CDR3 coding sequence is TGTGCCAGTAGGGGCGGGAGGTTCGAGCAGTTCTTC.

The chain carries TRBV5-4 and TRBJ2-7; possible D gene TRBD2, 6 bases. The V gene's germline CDR1 is SGHNT and CDR2 YYREEE (reference sequence). Trimming left V 0 bases short and J 6 bases short, with 7 bases between. The CDR3 is 12 residues long. This chain's CDR3 is CASSLAGSEQYF. The CDR3 DNA sequence: TGTGCCAGCAGCTTGGCCGGGAGCGAGCAGTACTTC.

The chain employs TRBV19 and TRBJ2-7, with D possibly matching TRBD1 (6 bases). The germline V gene encodes CDR1 LNHDA and CDR2 SQIVND (reference sequence). This CDR3 is 14 amino acids long. V lost 3 bases and J 3 bases, leaving 12 bases between the germline ends. The CDR3 DNA reads as TGTGCCAGTAGTATCGTGACGGACAGCTACGAGCAGTACTTC. This sequence encodes CASSIVTDSYEQYF.

The chain is built from TRBV7-2 and TRBJ1-1; 9 bases agree with TRBD1. CDR3 length equals 17 residues. The trim removed 5 bases at V and 5 bases at J, leaving 15 bases unmatched. The germline CDR1 and CDR2 sequences are SGHTA and FQGNSA. CDR3 nucleotides: TGTGCCAGCAGCGCAGGACAGGGGAAAATCTTAGGGACTGAAGCTTTCTTT. This encodes CASSAGQGKILGTEAFF.

The chain has TRBV28 and TRBJ2-5; TRBD2 agrees at 9 bases. Germline CDR1 and CDR2: MDHEN and SYDVKM. This CDR3 region has 14 residues. V shed 6 bases, J shed 5 bases, and the junction held 7 bases outside the gene matches. For the CDR3, the DNA is TGTGCCAGCAGACTTAGCGGGAGTCGGGAGACCCAGTACTTC. Encoded protein: CASRLSGSRETQYF.

This chain connects TRBV2 to TRBJ2-5; D might be TRBD1 (6 bases). CDR1 is SNHLY, CDR2 FYNNEI, per germline. V gave up 4 bases and J gave up 4 bases, with 10 bases separating them. CDR3 length: 13 amino acids. The CDR3 region is CASSAWGRETQYF. CDR3 coding DNA: TGTGCCAGCAGTGCGTGGGGGCGAGAGACCCAGTACTTC. Full variable domain (rest looked up from reference TRBV2 and TRBJ2-5): EPEVTQTPSHQVTQMGQEVILRCVPISNHLYFYWYRQILGQKVEFLVSFYNNEISEKSEIFDDQFSVERPDGSNFTLKIRSTKLEDSAMYFCASSAWGRETQYFGPGTRLLVL.

V is TRBV2 and J is TRBJ1-5; a possible D gene is TRBD1 (6 bases). This CDR3 comprises 15 residues. Germline V CDR1 and CDR2: SNHLY, FYNNEI. V gave up 6 bases and J gave up 2 bases, with 14 bases separating them. The DNA for the CDR3 is TGTGCCAGCAGCGGACAGAACCAACGCAATCAGCCCCAGCATTTT. It specifies CASSGQNQRNQPQHF.

This rearrangement joins TRBV4-1 to TRBJ2-7; the D gene is possibly TRBD1 (5 bases). The CDR3 totals 14 residues. Trimming took 0 bases from V and 2 from J, leaving 8 bases between them. CDR1 is MGHRA, CDR2 YSYEKL, per germline. CDR3 protein: CASSQDRGPYEQYF. The CDR3 DNA follows: TGCGCCAGCAGCCAAGATAGGGGCCCCTACGAGCAGTACTTC.

This clone was seen a handful of times. The chain links TRBV7-6 to TRBJ2-1; 9 bases map to TRBD2. CDR3 length: 17 amino acids. CDR1 and CDR2 (germline): SGHVS, FNYEAQ. V was pared by 1 base and J by 6 bases, with 10 bases of the junction left unmatched. The CDR3: CASSLDVRLAGINEQFF. In DNA, the CDR3 is TGTGCCAGCAGCTTAGACGTTCGGCTAGCGGGGATCAATGAGCAGTTCTTC. The whole variable domain, remainder taken from reference TRBV7-6 and TRBJ2-1, is GAGVSQSPRYKVTKRGQDVALRCDPISGHVSLYWYRQALGQGPEFLTYFNYEAQQDKSGLPNDRFSAERPEGSISTLTIQRTEQRDSAMYRCASSLDVRLAGINEQFFGPGTRLTVL.

The CDR3 sequence: CASSLGSNSPLHF. The DNA for the CDR3 is TGTGCCAGCAGCTTAGGAAGCAATTCACCCCTCCACTTT. The rearrangement uses TRBV11-1 and TRBJ1-6; D unresolved. The germline V gene has CDR1 SGHAT and CDR2 FQDESV (reference sequence). V lost 1 base and J 7 bases, leaving 5 bases between the germline ends. The CDR3 runs to 13 residues.

J is TRBJ1-2 and V is TRBV2, with 8 bases fitting TRBD1. The J segment lost 1 base and the V segment lost 6 bases, leaving 7 bases of the junction unmatched. The V gene's germline CDR1 is SNHLY and CDR2 FYNNEI. CDR3 length: 15 amino acids. CDR3 in amino acids: CASSPGTGFNYGYTF. The CDR3 DNA sequence: TGTGCCAGCAGCCCCGGGACAGGCTTTAACTATGGCTACACCTTC. Based on the CDR3 plus reference TRBV2 and TRBJ1-2, the full variable domain is EPEVTQTPSHQVTQMGQEVILRCVPISNHLYFYWYRQILGQKVEFLVSFYNNEISEKSEIFDDQFSVERPDGSNFTLKIRSTKLEDSAMYFCASSPGTGFNYGYTFGSGTRLTVV.

The J gene is TRBJ1-1, the V gene TRBV5-5; no clear D. The CDR3 covers 16 residues. Trimming left V 1 base short and J 1 base short, with 14 bases between. Germline assignment: CDR1 SGHKS and CDR2 YYEKEE (reference sequence). As DNA, the CDR3 is TGTGCCAGCAGCTTGTCCCCCAAGGGAGGGAACACTGAAGCTTTCTTT. It yields the protein CASSLSPKGGNTEAFF.

This clone was recorded a few times. This chain links TRBV5-1 with TRBJ2-2, with D perhaps TRBD1 (6 bases). CDR1 and CDR2 (germline): SGHRS, YFSETQ. The CDR3 loop spans 16 amino acids. V was cut by 2 bases and J by 4 bases, with 15 bases left in between. This CDR3 reads CASSLQGADGTGELFF. The CDR3 DNA follows: TGCGCCAGCAGCTTACAGGGTGCCGATGGCACCGGGGAGCTGTTTTTT.

In DNA, the CDR3 is TGTGCCAGCAGCGTAACTCTCGGGGGAGAGACCCAGTACTTC. Protein sequence: CASSVTLGGETQYF. The chain links TRBV9 to TRBJ2-5; weak D call: TRBD2 (6 bases). The CDR3 has 14 residues. Looked up from germline, CDR1 is SGDLS and CDR2 is YYNGEE. Trimming removed 1 base at V and 4 bases at J, with 11 bases between.

This chain uses TRBV20-1 with TRBJ1-1, with D maybe TRBD1 (6 bases). V gave up 3 bases and J gave up 5 bases, with 16 bases separating them. This CDR3 spans 14 amino acids. Germline CDR1 and CDR2: DFQATT and SNEGSKA (reference sequence). The CDR3 nucleotides are TGCAGTGCTAGTTTGGCGGGGGGGCTTACTGAAGCTTTCTTT. Its protein is CSASLAGGLTEAFF.

The CDR3 loop is CASSFYQGSTEAFF. CDR3 sequence (DNA): TGTGCCAGCAGCTTTTATCAGGGGAGCACTGAAGCTTTCTTT. The genes are TRBV7-2 and TRBJ1-1; possibly TRBD1 for D (6 bases). Per germline, CDR1 SGHTA and CDR2 FQGNSA. Trimming took off 3 bases at V and 4 bases at J, with 12 bases between the two ends. The CDR3 covers 14 residues.

This chain connects TRBV3-1 (or the pseudogene TRBV3-2) to TRBJ2-7; 7 bases match TRBD1. CDR1 is LGHDT, CDR2 YNNKEL, per germline (reference sequence). The CDR3 totals 14 residues. J gave up 6 bases and V 1 base, and 6 bases lay outside the gene matches. CDR3 protein: CASSQAEHRGEQYF. The CDR3 region has the DNA TGTGCCAGCAGCCAAGCCGAACACAGGGGCGAGCAGTACTTC.

The chain couples TRBV3-1 (or the pseudogene TRBV3-2) to TRBJ1-2; no clear D gene. This CDR3 has 16 amino acids. Germline V gene sequence: CDR1 LGHDT, CDR2 YNNKEL (reference sequence). The ends were cut back, 0 bases at V and 0 bases at J, with 11 bases in the middle. The CDR3 here is CASSQDYTASNYGYTF. The CDR3 region has the DNA TGTGCCAGCAGCCAAGATTATACAGCCTCTAACTATGGCTACACCTTC.

This chain joins TRBV7-9 and TRBJ1-4, with D maybe TRBD1 (5 bases). Trimming left V 1 base short and J 15 bases short, with 15 bases between. Per the germline V gene, CDR1 is SEHNR and CDR2 is FQNEAQ (reference sequence). The CDR3 length is 13 residues. CDR3 loop: CASSLEGSTRVFF. In DNA, the CDR3 is TGTGCCAGCAGCTTAGAGGGGTCAACCCGGGTGTTTTTT.

The chain carries TRBV6-5 and TRBJ2-7; TRBD2 is a possible D gene (6 bases). V was pared by 8 bases and J by 3 bases, with 14 bases between. Germline CDR1 is MNHEY and CDR2 is SVGAGI. This CDR3 contains 13 residues. The CDR3 DNA is TGTGCCAGCCGTCCGGGCGGGGACTACGAGCAGTACTTC. It specifies CASRPGGDYEQYF.

The rearrangement joins TRBV6-5 to TRBJ2-7, with D maybe TRBD2 (6 bases). Germline CDR1 is MNHEY and CDR2 is SVGAGI. V lost 7 bases and J lost 1, with 17 bases in between. The CDR3 runs 15 residues. The CDR3 loop reads CASTRYGRGSYEQYF. In DNA, the CDR3 is TGTGCCAGCACCAGATACGGGAGAGGGTCCTACGAGCAGTACTTC.

This sequence joins TRBV28 and TRBJ2-5; the match to TRBD2 covers 8 bases. This CDR3 region has 16 residues. Germline values: CDR1 MDHEN, CDR2 SYDVKM. V lost 4 bases, J lost 4 bases, and 11 bases stayed unmatched. In nucleotides, the CDR3 is TGTGCCAGCAGTTCCCCCGGGGGGGGAGAGATAGAGACCCAGTACTTC. This translates into CASSSPGGGEIETQYF.

The genes are TRBV30 and TRBJ1-2; the match to TRBD1 covers 7 bases. Germline assignment: CDR1 GTSNPN and CDR2 SVGIG (reference sequence). The CDR3 extends over 15 amino acids. The V and J ends lost 1 base and 6 bases, in that order; junction bases with no gene match: 11. DNA of the CDR3: TGTGCCTGGAGTGGACCTGCTACAGGGGAGGATGGCTACACCTTC. This sequence encodes CAWSGPATGEDGYTF.

The J gene is TRBJ2-1, the V gene TRBV4-2; D gene ambiguous. V lost 1 base and J 7 bases, leaving 11 bases between the germline ends. Germline assignment: CDR1 LGHNA and CDR2 YNFKEQ. The CDR3 sequence is 14 residues long. CDR3 bases: TGTGCCAGCAGCCAAGTGAGCGATATGAATGAGCAGTTCTTC. Its translation is CASSQVSDMNEQFF.

The genes are TRBV14 and TRBJ1-1; a weak D match, TRBD1 (5 bases). The CDR3 loop spans 15 amino acids. V lost 4 bases and J lost 4, with 16 bases in between. The germline V gene encodes CDR1 SGHDN and CDR2 FVKESK. The CDR3 nucleotides are TGTGCCAGCAGCCCCTCAGGGATGGTTGGCACTGAAGCTTTCTTT. It codes for CASSPSGMVGTEAFF. The full variable domain, rest sourced from reference TRBV14 and TRBJ1-1, is EAGVTQFPSHSVIEKGQTVTLRCDPISGHDNLYWYRRVMGKEIKFLLHFVKESKQDESGMPNNRFLAERTGGTYSTLKVQPAELEDSGVYFCASSPSGMVGTEAFFGQGTRLTVV.

In its sample, this clone was seen a few times. This chain uses TRBV7-8 with TRBJ2-1, with 8 bases matching TRBD2. The V and J ends lost 5 bases and 7 bases, in that order; junction bases with no gene match: 13. Germline loops: CDR1 SGHVS, CDR2 FQNEAQ. The CDR3 loop spans 16 amino acids. The CDR3 sequence is CASSGLAGGQRNEQFF. CDR3 nucleotides: TGTGCCAGCAGCGGGCTAGCGGGTGGTCAAAGAAATGAGCAGTTCTTC.

This chain links TRBV10-3 with TRBJ1-1; D is unresolved. The germline V gene has CDR1 ENHRY and CDR2 SYGVKD. V lost 10 bases to trimming and J lost 4 bases, with 13 bases between them. This CDR3 contains 12 residues. The CDR3 sequence is CATHQIGTEAFF. CDR3 sequence (DNA): TGTGCCACCCACCAGATTGGCACTGAAGCTTTCTTT.